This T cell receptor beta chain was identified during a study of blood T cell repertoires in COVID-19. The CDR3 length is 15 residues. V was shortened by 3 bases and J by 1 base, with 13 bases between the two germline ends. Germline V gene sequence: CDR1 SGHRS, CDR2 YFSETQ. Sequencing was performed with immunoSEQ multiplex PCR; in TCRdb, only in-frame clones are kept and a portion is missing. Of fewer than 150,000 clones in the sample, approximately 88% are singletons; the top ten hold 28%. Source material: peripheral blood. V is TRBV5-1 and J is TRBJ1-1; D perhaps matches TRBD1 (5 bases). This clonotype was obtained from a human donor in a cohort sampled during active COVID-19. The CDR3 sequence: CASSYAAGGNTEAFF. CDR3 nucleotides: TGCGCCAGCAGCTATGCCGCGGGGGGGAACACTGAAGCTTTCTTT.